There are many counts of the clone carrying this T cell receptor beta chain. Its antigen is undetermined. TCRbeta library preparation incorporated unique molecular identifiers. TCRdb independently ran MiXCR on the PCR reads; one entry per CDR3 protein. Among a few hundred thousand distinct CDR3 sequences, roughly a tenth were seen once, and the ten largest hold 28%. The CDR3 loop spans 15 amino acids. Germline lookup yields CDR1 LNHDA and CDR2 SQIVND (reference sequence). V was clipped by 3 bases and J by 10 bases, with 16 bases between them. The data originate from a study of T-cell reconstitution after alpha-beta-depleted transplantation in children. Findings and caveats of the study: The high TCRbeta diversity at day 60 in some patients came from surviving recipient T cells and thymic progenitors. Reportedly, roughly two months post-transplant, alpha-beta T cells arose from several hundred expanded graft clones.

The chain employs TRBV19 and TRBJ1-6; D is perhaps TRBD1 (6 bases). The material sequenced was PBMCs, taken before TCRalphabeta/CD19-depleted stem cell transplant. The source of this sequence is a child under three years old with acute myeloid leukemia, due to receive a stem cell transplant. The CDR3 sequence is CASSIGQGPRSPLHF. The DNA of the CDR3 is TGTGCCAGTAGTATCGGTCAGGGGCCAAGATCACCCCTCCACTTT.